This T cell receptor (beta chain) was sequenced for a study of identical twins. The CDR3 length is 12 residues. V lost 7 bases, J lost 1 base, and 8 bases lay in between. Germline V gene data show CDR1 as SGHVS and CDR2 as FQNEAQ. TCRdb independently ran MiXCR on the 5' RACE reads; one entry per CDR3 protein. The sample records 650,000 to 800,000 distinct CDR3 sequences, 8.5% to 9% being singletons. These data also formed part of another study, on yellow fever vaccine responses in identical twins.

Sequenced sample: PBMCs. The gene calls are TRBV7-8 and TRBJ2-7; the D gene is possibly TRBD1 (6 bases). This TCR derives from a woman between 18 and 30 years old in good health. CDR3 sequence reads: CASTGQSYEQYF. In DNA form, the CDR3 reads TGTGCCAGCACCGGACAGTCCTACGAGCAGTACTTC.